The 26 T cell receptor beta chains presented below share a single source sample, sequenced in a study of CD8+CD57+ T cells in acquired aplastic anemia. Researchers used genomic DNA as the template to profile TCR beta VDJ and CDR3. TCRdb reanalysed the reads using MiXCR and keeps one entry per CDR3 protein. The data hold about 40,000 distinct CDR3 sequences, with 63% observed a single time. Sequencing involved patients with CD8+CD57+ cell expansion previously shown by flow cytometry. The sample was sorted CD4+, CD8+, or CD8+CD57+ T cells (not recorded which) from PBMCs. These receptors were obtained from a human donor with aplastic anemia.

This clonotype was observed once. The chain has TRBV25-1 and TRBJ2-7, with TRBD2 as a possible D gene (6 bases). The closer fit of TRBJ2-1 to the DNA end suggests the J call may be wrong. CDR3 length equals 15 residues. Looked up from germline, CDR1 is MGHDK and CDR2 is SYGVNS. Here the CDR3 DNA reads TGTGCCAGCTCTCAGGGACTCCCGCGCTACAATGAGCAGTTCTTC. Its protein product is CASSQGLPRYNEQFF.

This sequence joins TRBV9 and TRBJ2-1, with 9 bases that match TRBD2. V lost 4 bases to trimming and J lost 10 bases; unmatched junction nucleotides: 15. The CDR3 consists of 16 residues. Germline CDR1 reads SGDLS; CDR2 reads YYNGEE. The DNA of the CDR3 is TGTGCCAGCAGCCCCAGGGCCAGCGGGGGGTGGGAGGAGCAGTTCTTC. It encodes CASSPRASGGWEEQFF.

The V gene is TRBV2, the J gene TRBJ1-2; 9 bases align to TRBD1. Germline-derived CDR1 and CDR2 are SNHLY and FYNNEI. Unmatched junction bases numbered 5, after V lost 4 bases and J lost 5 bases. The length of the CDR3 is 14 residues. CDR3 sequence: CASSGDRAGYGYTF. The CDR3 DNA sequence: TGTGCCAGCAGTGGGGACAGGGCCGGTTATGGCTACACCTTC.

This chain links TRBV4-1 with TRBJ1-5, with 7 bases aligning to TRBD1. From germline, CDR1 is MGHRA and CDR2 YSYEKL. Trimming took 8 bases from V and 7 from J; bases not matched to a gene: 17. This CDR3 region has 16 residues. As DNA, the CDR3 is TGCGCCAGCTCCTTAAGGGGGTCAGGGGACAGACAGCCCCAGCATTTT. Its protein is CASSLRGSGDRQPQHF.

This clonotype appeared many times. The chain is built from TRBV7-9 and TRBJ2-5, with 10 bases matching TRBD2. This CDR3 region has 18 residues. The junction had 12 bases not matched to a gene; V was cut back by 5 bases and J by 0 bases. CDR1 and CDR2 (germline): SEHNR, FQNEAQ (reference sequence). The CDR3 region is CASSPFPSAGGYQETQYF. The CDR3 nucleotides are TGTGCCAGCAGCCCTTTCCCGTCAGCGGGGGGGTACCAAGAGACCCAGTACTTC.

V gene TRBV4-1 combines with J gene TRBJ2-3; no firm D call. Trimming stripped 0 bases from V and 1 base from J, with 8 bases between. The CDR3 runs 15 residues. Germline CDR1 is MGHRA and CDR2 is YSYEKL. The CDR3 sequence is CASSQDGLRTDTQYF. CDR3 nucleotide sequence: TGCGCCAGCAGCCAAGACGGGTTGCGCACAGATACGCAGTATTTT.

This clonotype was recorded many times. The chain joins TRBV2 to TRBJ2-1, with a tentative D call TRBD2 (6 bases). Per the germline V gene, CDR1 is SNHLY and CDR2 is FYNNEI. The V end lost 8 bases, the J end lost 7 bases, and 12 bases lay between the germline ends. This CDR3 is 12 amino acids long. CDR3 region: CASPLRGNEQFF. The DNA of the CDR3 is TGTGCCAGCCCCCTCCGGGGGAATGAGCAGTTCTTC. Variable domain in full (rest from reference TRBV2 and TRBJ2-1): EPEVTQTPSHQVTQMGQEVILRCVPISNHLYFYWYRQILGQKVEFLVSFYNNEISEKSEIFDDQFSVERPDGSNFTLKIRSTKLEDSAMYFCASPLRGNEQFFGPGTRLTVL.

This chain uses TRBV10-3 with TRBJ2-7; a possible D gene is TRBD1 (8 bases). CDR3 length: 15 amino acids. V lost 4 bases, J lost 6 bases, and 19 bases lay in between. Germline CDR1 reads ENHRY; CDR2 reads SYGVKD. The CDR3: CAISVQSDREGEQYF. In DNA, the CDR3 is TGTGCCATCAGTGTTCAGTCGGACAGGGAGGGCGAGCAGTACTTC.

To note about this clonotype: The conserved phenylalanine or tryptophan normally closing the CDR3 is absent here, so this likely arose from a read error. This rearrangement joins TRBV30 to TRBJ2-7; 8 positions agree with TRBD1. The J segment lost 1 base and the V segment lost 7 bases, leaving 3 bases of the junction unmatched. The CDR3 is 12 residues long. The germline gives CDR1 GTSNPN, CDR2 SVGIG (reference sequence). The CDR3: CAFWTGSYEQYS. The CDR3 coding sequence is TGTGCCTTCTGGACAGGGTCCTACGAGCAGTACTCC.

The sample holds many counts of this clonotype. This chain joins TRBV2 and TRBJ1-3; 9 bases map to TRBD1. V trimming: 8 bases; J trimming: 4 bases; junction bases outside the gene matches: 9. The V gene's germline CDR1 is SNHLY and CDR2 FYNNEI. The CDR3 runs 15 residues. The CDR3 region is CASVIGQGPGNTIYF. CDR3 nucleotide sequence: TGTGCCAGCGTTATTGGACAGGGGCCCGGAAACACCATATATTTT.

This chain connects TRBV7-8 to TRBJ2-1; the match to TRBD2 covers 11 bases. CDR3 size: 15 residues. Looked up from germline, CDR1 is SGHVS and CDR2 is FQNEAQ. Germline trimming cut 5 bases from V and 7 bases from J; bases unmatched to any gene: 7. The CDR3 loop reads CASSLSGRAENEQFF. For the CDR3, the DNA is TGTGCCAGCAGCCTTAGCGGGAGGGCCGAAAATGAGCAGTTCTTC.

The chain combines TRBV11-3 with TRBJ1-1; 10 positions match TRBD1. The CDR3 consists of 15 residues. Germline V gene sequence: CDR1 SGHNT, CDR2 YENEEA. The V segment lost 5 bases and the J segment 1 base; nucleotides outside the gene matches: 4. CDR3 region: CASSPGTGANTEAFF. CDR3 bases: TGTGCCAGCAGCCCTGGGACAGGGGCGAACACTGAAGCTTTCTTT.

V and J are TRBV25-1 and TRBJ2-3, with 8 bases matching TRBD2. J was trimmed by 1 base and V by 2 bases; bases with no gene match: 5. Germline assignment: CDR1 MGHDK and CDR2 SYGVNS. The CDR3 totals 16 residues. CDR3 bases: TGTGCCAGCAGTGAACGGAGCGGGGGCCGCACAGATACGCAGTATTTT. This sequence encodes CASSERSGGRTDTQYF. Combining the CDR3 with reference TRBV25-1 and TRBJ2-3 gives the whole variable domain EADIYQTPRYLVIGTGKKITLECSQTMGHDKMYWYQQDPGMELHLIHYSYGVNSTEKGDLSSESTVSRIRTEHFPLTLESARPSHTSQYLCASSERSGGRTDTQYFGPGTRLTVL.

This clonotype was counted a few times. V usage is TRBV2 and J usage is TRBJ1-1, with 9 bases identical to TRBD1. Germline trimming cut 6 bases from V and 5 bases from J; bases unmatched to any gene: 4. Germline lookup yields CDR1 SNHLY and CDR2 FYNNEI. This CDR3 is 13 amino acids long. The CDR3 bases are TGTGCCAGCAGCGCTGGGACAGGGACTGAAGCTTTCTTT. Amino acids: CASSAGTGTEAFF.

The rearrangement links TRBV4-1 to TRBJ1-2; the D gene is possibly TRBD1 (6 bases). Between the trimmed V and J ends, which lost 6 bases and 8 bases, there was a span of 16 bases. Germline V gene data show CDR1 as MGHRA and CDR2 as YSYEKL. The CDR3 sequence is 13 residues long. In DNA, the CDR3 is TGCGCCAGCAGTACGCGAGGGGGTCCGGGCTACACCTTC. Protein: CASSTRGGPGYTF.

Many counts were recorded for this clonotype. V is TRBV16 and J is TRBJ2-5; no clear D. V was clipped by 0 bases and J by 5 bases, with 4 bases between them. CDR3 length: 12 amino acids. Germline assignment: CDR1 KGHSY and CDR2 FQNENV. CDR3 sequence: CASSQSAETQYF. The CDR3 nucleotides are TGTGCCAGCAGCCAATCGGCCGAGACCCAGTACTTC.

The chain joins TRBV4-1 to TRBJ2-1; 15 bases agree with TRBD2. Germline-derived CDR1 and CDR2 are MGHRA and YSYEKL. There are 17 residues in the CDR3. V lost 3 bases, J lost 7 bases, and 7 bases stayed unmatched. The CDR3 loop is CASSHPGLAGGGNEQFF. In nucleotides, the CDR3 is TGCGCCAGCAGCCACCCCGGACTAGCGGGAGGGGGGAATGAGCAGTTCTTC.

The CDR3 bases are TGTGCCAGCAGCCTCACGGGTGGGGGCCAGAACACCGGGGAGCTGTTTTTT. The encoded protein is CASSLTGGGQNTGELFF. V is TRBV7-3 and J is TRBJ2-2; maybe TRBD1 (6 bases). Between the trimmed V and J ends, which lost 5 bases and 1 base, there was a span of 17 bases. This CDR3 has 17 residues. Germline V lookup: CDR1 SGHTA, CDR2 FQGTGA.

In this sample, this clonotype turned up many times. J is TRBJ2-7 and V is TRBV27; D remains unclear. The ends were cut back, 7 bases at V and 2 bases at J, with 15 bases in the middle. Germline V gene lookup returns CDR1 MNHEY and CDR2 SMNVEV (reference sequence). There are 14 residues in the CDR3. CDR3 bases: TGTGCCAGCACCCGTGGGGTAGGGACCTACGAGCAGTACTTC. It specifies CASTRGVGTYEQYF.

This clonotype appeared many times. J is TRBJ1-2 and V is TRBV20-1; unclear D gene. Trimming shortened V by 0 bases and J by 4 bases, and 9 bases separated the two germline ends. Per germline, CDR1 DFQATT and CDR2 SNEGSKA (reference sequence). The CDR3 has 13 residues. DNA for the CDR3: TGCAGTGCTAGAGAACGTGCTACCTATGGCTACACCTTC. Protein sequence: CSARERATYGYTF.

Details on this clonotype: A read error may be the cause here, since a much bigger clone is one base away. Written as DNA, the CDR3 is TGTGCCCGCAGCCCTAGAGAACAGGGGAATTCACCCCTCCACTTT. Amino acid sequence: CARSPREQGNSPLHF. V gene TRBV11-2 combines with J gene TRBJ1-6; 7 bases fit TRBD1. The CDR3 has 15 residues. CDR1 is SGHAT, CDR2 FQNNGV, per germline.

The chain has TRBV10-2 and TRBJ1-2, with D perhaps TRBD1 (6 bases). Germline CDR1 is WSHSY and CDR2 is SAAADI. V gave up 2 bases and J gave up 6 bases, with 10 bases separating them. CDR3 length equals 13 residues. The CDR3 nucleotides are TGCGCCAGCAGTGAGAGGGGGGCGCATGGCTACACCTTC. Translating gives CASSERGAHGYTF.

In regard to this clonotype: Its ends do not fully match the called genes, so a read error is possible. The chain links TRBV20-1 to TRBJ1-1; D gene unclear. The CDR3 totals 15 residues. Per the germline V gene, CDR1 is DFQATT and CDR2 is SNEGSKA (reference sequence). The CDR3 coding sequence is TGCAGTGCTAGAGGCGGGAACAGTATGAGCACTGAAGCCTTCTTT. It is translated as CSARGGNSMSTEAFF.

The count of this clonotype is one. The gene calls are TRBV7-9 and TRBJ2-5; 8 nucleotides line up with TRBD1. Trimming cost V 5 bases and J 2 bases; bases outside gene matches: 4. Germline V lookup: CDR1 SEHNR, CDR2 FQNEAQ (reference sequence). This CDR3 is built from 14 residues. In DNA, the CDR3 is TGTGCCAGCAGCACCGGGACAGGACAAGAGACCCAGTACTTC. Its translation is CASSTGTGQETQYF.

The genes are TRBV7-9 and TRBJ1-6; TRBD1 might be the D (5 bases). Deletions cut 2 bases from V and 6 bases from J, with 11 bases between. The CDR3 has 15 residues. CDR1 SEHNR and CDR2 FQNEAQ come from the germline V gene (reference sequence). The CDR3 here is CASSLTGGSNSPLHF. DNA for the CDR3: TGTGCCAGCAGCTTAACAGGAGGAAGTAATTCACCCCTCCACTTT.

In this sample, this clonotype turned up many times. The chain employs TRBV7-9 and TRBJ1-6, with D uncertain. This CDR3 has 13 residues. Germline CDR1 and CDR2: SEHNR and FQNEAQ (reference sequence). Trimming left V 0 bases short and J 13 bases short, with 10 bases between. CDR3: CASSLANRSPLHF. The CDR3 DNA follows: TGTGCCAGCAGCTTAGCGAACCGGTCCCCCCTCCACTTT.